Listed below are T cell receptor beta chains from one sample, sequenced in a study of OX40 agonist ivuxolimab in advanced cancers. The assay was immunoSEQ multiplex PCR, and TCRdb's table has in-frame clones only and misses some. Counted here are about 68,000 clones, around 80% occurring once; the ten biggest clones make up around 1.5%. The sequenced sample was CD4+ or CD8+ T cells sorted from blood, obtained in a trial of the OX40 agonist ivuxolimab. These receptors came from an adult with an advanced solid tumor such as melanoma, head and neck, liver or kidney cancer. CDR3s include the opening cysteine and the closing phenylalanine or tryptophan. Fields, in order: CDR3 DNA, CDR3 protein, J gene, D gene, V gene, clone size, CDR3 length. The D gene is left open where the match is weak. Part of the rows lack a size; the others show once, few, many or a class for expanded clones.

cdr3_nt: TGTGCCAGCAGCTTAGGTTGGGGTCTCTCTGGAAACACCATATATTTT; cdr3_aa: CASSLGWGLSGNTIYF; j_call: TRBJ1-3; d_call: .; v_call: TRBV7-6; clone_size: .; cdr3_length: 16
cdr3_nt: TGTGCCAGCAGTATGGGGGGAAACAGGGAGACCCAGTACTTC; cdr3_aa: CASSMGGNRETQYF; j_call: TRBJ2-5; d_call: .; v_call: TRBV28; clone_size: .; cdr3_length: 14
cdr3_nt: TGCGCCAGCAGCCAAGAAAGCGGGAGGGCCGATTCTATGGGTACGCAGTATTTT; cdr3_aa: CASSQESGRADSMGTQYF; j_call: TRBJ2-3; d_call: TRBD2; v_call: TRBV4-3; clone_size: .; cdr3_length: 18
cdr3_nt: TGTGCCAGCAGACCTACGCAGGGGGCGCTCGGGGAGCTGTTTTTT; cdr3_aa: CASRPTQGALGELFF; j_call: TRBJ2-2; d_call: TRBD1; v_call: TRBV27; clone_size: .; cdr3_length: 15
cdr3_nt: TGCGCCAGCAGCCCTCAGGGGACGAATGAAAAACTGTTTTTT; cdr3_aa: CASSPQGTNEKLFF; j_call: TRBJ1-4; d_call: .; v_call: TRBV5-1; clone_size: .; cdr3_length: 14
cdr3_nt: TGTGCCAGCTCACCAAGTTCCACGGACACAGATACGCAGTATTTT; cdr3_aa: CASSPSSTDTDTQYF; j_call: TRBJ2-3; d_call: .; v_call: TRBV18; clone_size: .; cdr3_length: 15
cdr3_nt: TGTGCCACCAGCAGAGGGACTAGCGGGAGCTCGCAGTTCTTC; cdr3_aa: CATSRGTSGSSQFF; j_call: TRBJ2-1; d_call: TRBD2; v_call: TRBV15; clone_size: .; cdr3_length: 14
cdr3_nt: TGTGCCAGCAGCTTAGGCGAGCGGGCAGATACGCAGTATTTT; cdr3_aa: CASSLGERADTQYF; j_call: TRBJ2-3; d_call: .; v_call: TRBV11-2; clone_size: once; cdr3_length: 14
cdr3_nt: TGTGCCAGCAGCCCTGCCCGGGACCATCAAGAGACCCAGTACTTC; cdr3_aa: CASSPARDHQETQYF; j_call: TRBJ2-5; d_call: .; v_call: TRBV4-2; clone_size: .; cdr3_length: 15
cdr3_nt: TGTGCCAGTAGTCATCTCCGGACTAGCGGAACAAACACCGGGGAGCTGTTTTTT; cdr3_aa: CASSHLRTSGTNTGELFF; j_call: TRBJ2-2; d_call: TRBD2; v_call: TRBV19; clone_size: .; cdr3_length: 18
cdr3_nt: TGTGCCAGCAGCTTAGGGGGACTAGAAGGAGATACGCAGTATTTT; cdr3_aa: CASSLGGLEGDTQYF; j_call: TRBJ2-3; d_call: TRBD2; v_call: TRBV11-2; clone_size: once; cdr3_length: 15
cdr3_nt: TGTGCCAGCATCCGCTCCGGGACAGGTCCAGATACGCAGTATTTT; cdr3_aa: CASIRSGTGPDTQYF; j_call: TRBJ2-3; d_call: TRBD1; v_call: TRBV27; clone_size: .; cdr3_length: 15
cdr3_nt: TGCGCCAGCAGCCAAGGGGATCATAATGAAAAACTGTTTTTT; cdr3_aa: CASSQGDHNEKLFF; j_call: TRBJ1-4; d_call: .; v_call: TRBV4-1; clone_size: .; cdr3_length: 14
cdr3_nt: TGTGCCAGCAGCCTTACCGGGACCGCGAACTACGAGCAGTACTTC; cdr3_aa: CASSLTGTANYEQYF; j_call: TRBJ2-7; d_call: .; v_call: TRBV7-3; clone_size: .; cdr3_length: 15
cdr3_nt: TGTGCCAGCAGCTATGAAGAGACCCAGTACTTC; cdr3_aa: CASSYEETQYF; j_call: TRBJ2-5; d_call: .; v_call: TRBV11-2; clone_size: once; cdr3_length: 11
cdr3_nt: TGTGCCAGCAGCGTAGTTGGGAATCCCGCGGTAGAGACCCAGTACTTC; cdr3_aa: CASSVVGNPAVETQYF; j_call: TRBJ2-5; d_call: .; v_call: TRBV9; clone_size: .; cdr3_length: 16
cdr3_nt: TGTGCCAGCAGCGAGACCCGGACGGGACAGCCCCAGCATTTT; cdr3_aa: CASSETRTGQPQHF; j_call: TRBJ1-5; d_call: .; v_call: TRBV7-8; clone_size: .; cdr3_length: 14
cdr3_nt: TGTGCCAGCAGCTTCATTCGCACAGATACGCAGTATTTT; cdr3_aa: CASSFIRTDTQYF; j_call: TRBJ2-3; d_call: .; v_call: TRBV7-5; clone_size: .; cdr3_length: 13
cdr3_nt: TGTGCCAGCTCACCGGAAGTCGGACAGGCCTATGGCTACACCTTC; cdr3_aa: CASSPEVGQAYGYTF; j_call: TRBJ1-2; d_call: TRBD1; v_call: TRBV18; clone_size: .; cdr3_length: 15
cdr3_nt: TGTGCCATCAGTGAGTGGCCTGAGCAGTTCTTC; cdr3_aa: CAISEWPEQFF; j_call: TRBJ2-1; d_call: .; v_call: TRBV10-3; clone_size: .; cdr3_length: 11
cdr3_nt: TGCAGTGCCCAATCCGATTACGAGCAGTACTTC; cdr3_aa: CSAQSDYEQYF; j_call: TRBJ2-7; d_call: .; v_call: TRBV20-1; clone_size: .; cdr3_length: 11
cdr3_nt: TGCGCCAGCAGCTTGGAAGGTGGGGACGAGGGGGAGCAGTACTTC; cdr3_aa: CASSLEGGDEGEQYF; j_call: TRBJ2-7; d_call: .; v_call: TRBV5-1; clone_size: .; cdr3_length: 15
cdr3_nt: TGCGCCAGCAGCGAAGAGTTAGGGCGGAGCTCCTACAATGAGCAGTTCTTC; cdr3_aa: CASSEELGRSSYNEQFF; j_call: TRBJ2-1; d_call: .; v_call: TRBV4-3; clone_size: .; cdr3_length: 17
cdr3_nt: TGTGCCAGCAGCCGGAGAGGGGACAGGAACACTGAAGCTTTCTTT; cdr3_aa: CASSRRGDRNTEAFF; j_call: TRBJ1-1; d_call: TRBD1; v_call: TRBV7-2; clone_size: .; cdr3_length: 15
cdr3_nt: TGCGCCAGCAGCTTGGTACCCGGGTCCGACACCGGGGAGCTGTTTTTT; cdr3_aa: CASSLVPGSDTGELFF; j_call: TRBJ2-2; d_call: .; v_call: TRBV5-1; clone_size: .; cdr3_length: 16
cdr3_nt: TGTGCCAGCAGCTTAGGGACTCAAGAGACCCAGTACTTC; cdr3_aa: CASSLGTQETQYF; j_call: TRBJ2-5; d_call: .; v_call: TRBV7-2; clone_size: .; cdr3_length: 13
cdr3_nt: TGCGCCAGCAGCTTGGAGGCTAGCGCGGTAGGGAATGAGCAGTTCTTC; cdr3_aa: CASSLEASAVGNEQFF; j_call: TRBJ2-1; d_call: .; v_call: TRBV5-1; clone_size: .; cdr3_length: 16
cdr3_nt: TGTGCCAGCAGCCAAGGTCGGGGGCTAACGGTCCCCTACGAGCAGTACTTC; cdr3_aa: CASSQGRGLTVPYEQYF; j_call: TRBJ2-7; d_call: .; v_call: TRBV4-2; clone_size: .; cdr3_length: 17
cdr3_nt: TGCGCCAGCAGCCAAGGCAGGGGAGGCCGCAATCAGCCCCAGCATTTT; cdr3_aa: CASSQGRGGRNQPQHF; j_call: TRBJ1-5; d_call: .; v_call: TRBV4-1; clone_size: .; cdr3_length: 16
cdr3_nt: TGTGCCATCAGTGGCGGGACTAGCGGTATCAATGAGCAGTTCTTC; cdr3_aa: CAISGGTSGINEQFF; j_call: TRBJ2-1; d_call: TRBD2; v_call: TRBV10-3; clone_size: .; cdr3_length: 15
cdr3_nt: TGTGCCACCAGCAGAAAGGGGGACATTCAGTACTTC; cdr3_aa: CATSRKGDIQYF; j_call: TRBJ2-4; d_call: .; v_call: TRBV15; clone_size: .; cdr3_length: 12
cdr3_nt: TGTGCCAGCAGTACACCCACCGGGGAGCTGTTTTTT; cdr3_aa: CASSTPTGELFF; j_call: TRBJ2-2; d_call: .; v_call: TRBV28; clone_size: few; cdr3_length: 12
cdr3_nt: TGTGCCAGCAGCAGGGGGCGCGGAGACACTGAAGCTTTCTTT; cdr3_aa: CASSRGRGDTEAFF; j_call: TRBJ1-1; d_call: TRBD1; v_call: TRBV7-9; clone_size: .; cdr3_length: 14
cdr3_nt: TGTGCCAGCAGCCCCACAGGTGGGAGGGGCCACGAGCAGTACTTC; cdr3_aa: CASSPTGGRGHEQYF; j_call: TRBJ2-7; d_call: TRBD2; v_call: TRBV14; clone_size: once; cdr3_length: 15
cdr3_nt: TGTGCCAGCACTTCAACAGAGGCTACGCAGTATTTT; cdr3_aa: CASTSTEATQYF; j_call: TRBJ2-3; d_call: .; v_call: TRBV11-2; clone_size: .; cdr3_length: 12
cdr3_nt: TGTGCCAGCAGCCGGGGTCCCGGAGAGCAGTACTTC; cdr3_aa: CASSRGPGEQYF; j_call: TRBJ2-7; d_call: .; v_call: TRBV11-3; clone_size: .; cdr3_length: 12
cdr3_nt: TGTGCCAGCAGTTTTAGGGGAAGCGGCTACACCTTC; cdr3_aa: CASSFRGSGYTF; j_call: TRBJ1-2; d_call: .; v_call: TRBV28; clone_size: .; cdr3_length: 12
cdr3_nt: TGTGCCAGCAGCCCACAGACAGGGCCCCCCAAAAACATTCAGTACTTC; cdr3_aa: CASSPQTGPPKNIQYF; j_call: TRBJ2-4; d_call: TRBD1; v_call: TRBV7-2; clone_size: .; cdr3_length: 16
cdr3_nt: TGTGCCAGCAGCGTAGGGGCTAGCGGGGGGTATGAGCAGTTCTTC; cdr3_aa: CASSVGASGGYEQFF; j_call: TRBJ2-1; d_call: TRBD2; v_call: TRBV9; clone_size: .; cdr3_length: 15
cdr3_nt: TGTGCCAGCTCACCTGGACAGAACACCGGGGAGCTGTTTTTT; cdr3_aa: CASSPGQNTGELFF; j_call: TRBJ2-2; d_call: .; v_call: TRBV18; clone_size: .; cdr3_length: 14
cdr3_nt: TGTGCCAGCAGCTTAGAGGCCGTTGAGAATTCACCCCTCCACTTT; cdr3_aa: CASSLEAVENSPLHF; j_call: TRBJ1-6; d_call: .; v_call: TRBV7-9; clone_size: .; cdr3_length: 15
cdr3_nt: TGTGCCAGCAGCTCGCTAGCGGGAGGACCCTACAATGAGCAGTTCTTC; cdr3_aa: CASSSLAGGPYNEQFF; j_call: TRBJ2-1; d_call: TRBD2; v_call: TRBV11-2; clone_size: .; cdr3_length: 16
cdr3_nt: TGTGCCAGCAGTAGACAGGGAGGCCCACACACAGATACGCAGTATTTT; cdr3_aa: CASSRQGGPHTDTQYF; j_call: TRBJ2-3; d_call: .; v_call: TRBV6-6; clone_size: .; cdr3_length: 16
cdr3_nt: TGTGCCAGCAGTCCCCATAGGGACTCTGGGGCCAACGTCCTGACTTTC; cdr3_aa: CASSPHRDSGANVLTF; j_call: TRBJ2-6; d_call: .; v_call: TRBV7-6; clone_size: .; cdr3_length: 16
cdr3_nt: TGTGCCAGCAGCTTAGCCCAGGGCCTAGAAGGAAAACTGTTTTTT; cdr3_aa: CASSLAQGLEGKLFF; j_call: TRBJ1-4; d_call: .; v_call: TRBV11-2; clone_size: few; cdr3_length: 15
cdr3_nt: TGCGCCAGCAGCTTGGGGTATGGGGATAGCAATCAGCCCCAGCATTTT; cdr3_aa: CASSLGYGDSNQPQHF; j_call: TRBJ1-5; d_call: .; v_call: TRBV5-1; clone_size: .; cdr3_length: 16
cdr3_nt: TGCGCCAGCAGCCAAGCCCAGGGCTACGAGCAGTACTTC; cdr3_aa: CASSQAQGYEQYF; j_call: TRBJ2-7; d_call: .; v_call: TRBV4-3; clone_size: .; cdr3_length: 13
cdr3_nt: TGTGCCAGCTGCGGTTCGGTTCGTGGGGGCTACACCTTC; cdr3_aa: CASCGSVRGGYTF; j_call: TRBJ1-2; d_call: .; v_call: TRBV6-5; clone_size: .; cdr3_length: 13
cdr3_nt: TGTGCCAGCACCTGGCTAGGGTCCCAAGAGACCCAGTACTTC; cdr3_aa: CASTWLGSQETQYF; j_call: TRBJ2-5; d_call: .; v_call: TRBV21-1; clone_size: .; cdr3_length: 14
cdr3_nt: TGTGCCAGCAGCCCCGGGAGGGGGGGCCGTGCCGAGCAGTTCTTC; cdr3_aa: CASSPGRGGRAEQFF; j_call: TRBJ2-1; d_call: TRBD2; v_call: TRBV27; clone_size: .; cdr3_length: 15
cdr3_nt: TGCAGCGTTGAATCGGGGCTAGCGGGAGGGCCGGAAGAGCAGTACTTC; cdr3_aa: CSVESGLAGGPEEQYF; j_call: TRBJ2-7; d_call: TRBD2; v_call: TRBV29-1; clone_size: .; cdr3_length: 16
cdr3_nt: TGTGCCAGCAGCTTGCAGGGGAACTATGGCTACACCTTC; cdr3_aa: CASSLQGNYGYTF; j_call: TRBJ1-2; d_call: .; v_call: TRBV5-8; clone_size: .; cdr3_length: 13
cdr3_nt: TGTGCCAACAGTTACCTGGGAGGGTCGGGCCGGGAGACCCAGTACTTC; cdr3_aa: CANSYLGGSGRETQYF; j_call: TRBJ2-5; d_call: TRBD2; v_call: TRBV6-5; clone_size: .; cdr3_length: 16
cdr3_nt: TGTGCCAGCAGCCCCCTCGGTTGGGCGGACCTTAGCACAGATACGCAGTATTTT; cdr3_aa: CASSPLGWADLSTDTQYF; j_call: TRBJ2-3; d_call: .; v_call: TRBV5-6; clone_size: .; cdr3_length: 18
cdr3_nt: TGTGCCAGCAACCTGGGACTAGCGGGAGGGGTCACAGATACGCAGTATTTT; cdr3_aa: CASNLGLAGGVTDTQYF; j_call: TRBJ2-3; d_call: TRBD2; v_call: TRBV7-2; clone_size: .; cdr3_length: 17
cdr3_nt: TGTGCCAGCAACGGGCTACTCCTCCGGCGCCCCCTCACAGGGCCATATAGCAATCAGCCCCAGCATTTT; cdr3_aa: CASNGLLLRRPLTGPYSNQPQHF; j_call: TRBJ1-5; d_call: .; v_call: TRBV28; clone_size: .; cdr3_length: 23
cdr3_nt: TGCGCCAGCAGCCCCGGACAGGGGGCCTACGAGCAGTACTTC; cdr3_aa: CASSPGQGAYEQYF; j_call: TRBJ2-7; d_call: TRBD1; v_call: TRBV5-1; clone_size: once; cdr3_length: 14
cdr3_nt: TGTGCCAGCAGCCAGGTCGCCAGAGATACGCAGTATTTT; cdr3_aa: CASSQVARDTQYF; j_call: TRBJ2-3; d_call: .; v_call: TRBV5-4; clone_size: .; cdr3_length: 13
cdr3_nt: TGCGCCAGCAGCTTGACCATGACAGGGCAGGATGGCTACACCTTC; cdr3_aa: CASSLTMTGQDGYTF; j_call: TRBJ1-2; d_call: TRBD1; v_call: TRBV5-1; clone_size: .; cdr3_length: 15